This T cell receptor beta chain was observed in a study of CD8 T cells in Susac syndrome. Study-wide findings and caveats: Acknowledgment was made by the study that its TCR sequencing and HLA analysis involved a relatively small number of individuals.

The junction had 11 bases not matched to a gene; V was cut back by 0 bases and J by 0 bases. Per the germline V gene, CDR1 is SGDLS and CDR2 is YYNGEE. The CDR3 loop spans 18 amino acids. About this clonotype: Its target is not known.

The authors reverse transcribed roughly 0.45 to 1 ug RNA with random hexamers. An immunoSEQ multiplex PCR generated amplified TCR beta CDR3 products spanning 54 Vbeta and 13 Jbeta. TCRdb ran MiXCR on the immunoSEQ multiplex PCR reads and lists one entry per CDR3 protein. This sample has 140,000 or so distinct CDR3 sequences, with approximately 95% found just once. Each multiple sclerosis control was a treatment-naive patient with relapsing-remitting disease that was either stable or active. The authors negatively isolated CD8+ and CD4+ T cells and FACS-enriched TEMRA cells. The rearrangement joins TRBV9 to TRBJ2-5; 7 bases line up with TRBD2. What was sequenced was CD4+ T cells from PBMCs. The TCR originated in a human donor with multiple sclerosis. The CDR3 is CASSVAPGLGPYQETQYF. The CDR3 DNA reads TGTGCCAGCAGCGTAGCCCCTGGACTAGGGCCTTACCAAGAGACCCAGTACTTC.